Sequencing of this TCR beta chain was carried out in a study of blood T cell repertoires in COVID-19. Study context: Both acute and convalescent COVID-19 samples were obtained from the United States, Italy and Spain. In each case, the material was cDNA or gDNA derived from T cells, B-cell-depleted T cells, or PBMCs.

In the original processing: Estimation of nucleated cell counts was performed using reference gene primer amplification. Clones were read by immunoSEQ multiplex PCR, and TCRdb kept only the in-frame ones, dropping some. V, J and clone size reflect that table, while D and trimming were determined from the DNA. Seen here are 100,000 to 150,000 clones, around 83% observed once, and the top ten hold about 15%. Trimming removed 3 bases from V and 6 bases from J, with 12 bases in between. The CDR3 length is 14 residues. The germline gives CDR1 KGHSH, CDR2 LQKENI. The J gene is TRBJ1-5, the V gene TRBV18, with no clear D. Source material: peripheral blood. The sequence came from a woman between 45 and 65 years old with acute or convalescent COVID-19. The CDR3 here is CASSPMGAGQPQHF. CDR3 in DNA: TGTGCCAGCTCACCGATGGGTGCGGGTCAGCCCCAGCATTTT.